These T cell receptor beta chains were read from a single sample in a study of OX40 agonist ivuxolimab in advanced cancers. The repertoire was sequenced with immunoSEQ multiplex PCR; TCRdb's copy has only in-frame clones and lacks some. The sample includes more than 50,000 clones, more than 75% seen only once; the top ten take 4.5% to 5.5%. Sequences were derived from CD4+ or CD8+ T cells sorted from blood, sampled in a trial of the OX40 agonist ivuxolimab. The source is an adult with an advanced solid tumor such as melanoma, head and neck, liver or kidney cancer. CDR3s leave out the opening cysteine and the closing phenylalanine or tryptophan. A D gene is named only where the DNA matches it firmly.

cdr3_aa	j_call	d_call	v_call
ASSPYYEQY	TRBJ2-7	NA	TRBV7-9
ASSQDTRTGELF	TRBJ2-2	NA	TRBV4-3
ATDRRTGTEAF	TRBJ1-1	NA	TRBV28
ASSISRGTEAF	TRBJ1-1	NA	TRBV19
ASSPRFQAGELF	TRBJ2-2	NA	TRBV7-9
ASSDIAQGDTQY	TRBJ2-3	NA	TRBV9
AWSAPPGVPGELF	TRBJ2-2	NA	TRBV30
ASTGQGAREKLF	TRBJ1-4	NA	TRBV21-1
ASSYKDRRTGELF	TRBJ2-2	TRBD1	TRBV6-5
AWAKGATTSGNTIY	TRBJ1-3	TRBD1	TRBV30
ASSYTRQGDTGELF	TRBJ2-2	TRBD1	TRBV6-5
ASSKMGNEQF	TRBJ2-1	NA	TRBV5-1
ASSSYPSSYNEQF	TRBJ2-1	NA	TRBV5-1
ASTSHRVVTDTQY	TRBJ2-3	NA	TRBV2
ASSFRDRSYEQY	TRBJ2-7	NA	TRBV4-1
ASTSMGLASSGANVLT	TRBJ2-6	NA	TRBV21-1
AWSVARGQPQH	TRBJ1-5	NA	TRBV30
ASSLSYLKETQY	TRBJ2-5	NA	TRBV28
ASSSSGSRGGELF	TRBJ2-2	TRBD2	TRBV5-1
ASSQVGRRGGGETQY	TRBJ2-5	NA	TRBV4-1
ASSLRGGNQPQH	TRBJ1-5	NA	TRBV7-2
ASSEAGPNTEAF	TRBJ1-1	NA	TRBV6-4
ASSLVRKGSSYEQY	TRBJ2-7	NA	TRBV7-9
ASSIGTSANEQF	TRBJ2-1	TRBD2	TRBV19
ASSLVSLAGRHTGELF	TRBJ2-2	TRBD2	TRBV7-9
ASSLGRLDHEQF	TRBJ2-1	NA	TRBV7-9
ASSSAGTYKPDEQY	TRBJ2-7	NA	TRBV5-6
ASSLALAETQY	TRBJ2-5	NA	TRBV7-7
ASSPSSGSYNEQF	TRBJ2-1	TRBD2	TRBV5-1
AWSVDGAAFTDTQY	TRBJ2-3	NA	TRBV30
ASSLYSGGDQPQH	TRBJ1-5	NA	TRBV28
ASRISRGQPQH	TRBJ1-5	NA	TRBV27
ASSLFVGGVYEQY	TRBJ2-7	NA	TRBV28
ASSYSGGMGQETQY	TRBJ2-5	NA	TRBV6-6
SERRGSEAF	TRBJ1-1	NA	TRBV29-1
ASRDRVKDGYT	TRBJ1-2	NA	TRBV27
ASSKGLAGGRQY	TRBJ2-7	TRBD2	TRBV28
ASSLARLAGRETQY	TRBJ2-5	TRBD2	TRBV7-8
ASSLAGFNNSPLH	TRBJ1-6	NA	TRBV5-1
ASSSGEPQH	TRBJ1-5	NA	TRBV6-6
ASSLLAGLYNEQF	TRBJ2-1	TRBD2	TRBV5-5